Listed here are 14 T cell receptor beta chains from one sample, sequenced in a study of T cell responses to AZD1222 COVID-19 vaccine. Measured with immunoSEQ multiplex PCR; TCRdb has only the in-frame clones, and not every one. Of about 180,000 clones listed, 90% to 95% were seen once; the top ten hold roughly 1.7%. The material was peripheral blood, obtained 28 days after the second AZD1222 dose. These receptors originate from an adult who received the AZD1222 COVID-19 vaccine.

This chain links TRBV15 with TRBJ1-4; D unresolved. CDR1 and CDR2 (germline): LNHNV, YYDKDF (reference sequence). This CDR3 is built from 13 residues. The ends were cut back, 3 bases at V and 8 bases at J, with 10 bases in the middle. The CDR3 loop reads CATSRVAGEKLFF. In DNA form, the CDR3 reads TGTGCCACCAGCAGGGTGGCTGGGGAAAAACTGTTTTTT.

V gene TRBV7-6 combines with J gene TRBJ2-7, with TRBD1 identical over 8 bases. CDR1 is SGHVS, CDR2 FNYEAQ, per germline. The CDR3 sequence is 15 residues long. The J segment lost 2 bases and the V segment lost 5 bases, leaving 8 bases of the junction unmatched. This CDR3 reads CASSTKTGGTYEQYF. CDR3 nucleotides: TGTGCCAGCAGCACAAAAACAGGGGGTACCTACGAGCAGTACTTC.

This clone has a single count. The J gene is TRBJ2-7, the V gene TRBV6-5; the match to TRBD2 covers 9 bases. V trimming: 0 bases; J trimming: 5 bases; junction bases outside the gene matches: 2. Germline V gene sequence: CDR1 MNHEY, CDR2 SVGAGI. The CDR3 sequence is 14 residues long. CDR3 sequence: CASSYSGLAHEQYF. The CDR3 DNA follows: TGTGCCAGCAGTTACTCGGGACTAGCCCACGAGCAGTACTTC.

For the CDR3, the DNA is TGTGCCAGTAGTAGAAGTAGAACCGGGACACTTAACACTGAAGCTTTCTTT. Protein product: CASSRSRTGTLNTEAFF. The chain combines TRBV19 with TRBJ1-1; tentative D call: TRBD1 (6 bases). The germline V gene encodes CDR1 LNHDA and CDR2 SQIVND (reference sequence). V was trimmed by 4 bases and J by 2 bases, leaving 20 bases between them. The CDR3 has 17 amino acids.

V is TRBV28 and J is TRBJ1-5, with 8 nucleotides matching TRBD1. V trimming: 6 bases; J trimming: 6 bases; junction bases outside the gene matches: 4. The CDR3 sequence is 13 residues long. Germline loops: CDR1 MDHEN, CDR2 SYDVKM. In nucleotides, the CDR3 is TGTGCCAGCAGGACAGGGGTAGGTCAGCCCCAGCATTTT. As protein: CASRTGVGQPQHF.

This chain links TRBV5-6 with TRBJ2-7; no reliable D call. Germline lookup yields CDR1 SGHDT and CDR2 YYEEEE. The CDR3 has 15 residues. Trimming removed 3 bases from V and 7 bases from J, with 20 bases in between. CDR3 amino acids: CASSSTSEPLREQYF. CDR3 nucleotide sequence: TGTGCCAGCAGCTCCACGTCGGAACCTCTGAGGGAGCAGTACTTC. Looking up the rest from reference TRBV5-6 and TRBJ2-7 gives the full variable domain: DAGVTQSPTHLIKTRGQQVTLRCSPKSGHDTVSWYQQALGQGPQFIFQYYEEEERQRGNFPDRFSGHQFPNYSSELNVNALLLGDSALYLCASSSTSEPLREQYFGPGTRLTVT.

The rearrangement joins TRBV7-9 to TRBJ1-5, with D unresolved. V was clipped by 5 bases and J by 1 base, with 12 bases between them. Germline V gives CDR1 SEHNR, CDR2 FQNEAQ (reference sequence). The CDR3 loop spans 15 amino acids. The CDR3: CASSAGLSSNQPQHF. As DNA, the CDR3 is TGTGCCAGCAGCGCGGGTCTCTCCAGCAATCAGCCCCAGCATTTT. The entire variable domain, with the rest obtained from reference TRBV7-9 and TRBJ1-5, is as follows: DTGVSQNPRHKITKRGQNVTFRCDPISEHNRLYWYRQTLGQGPEFLTYFQNEAQLEKSRLLSDRFSAERPKGSFSTLEIQRTEQGDSAMYLCASSAGLSSNQPQHFGDGTRLSIL.

The chain combines TRBV19 with TRBJ1-5; weak D call: TRBD1 (5 bases). The length of the CDR3 is 14 residues. The V gene's germline CDR1 is LNHDA and CDR2 SQIVND (reference sequence). With 0 bases removed from V and 6 bases from J, the gap between germline ends came to 9 bases. The CDR3 here is CASSIDREVQPQHF. The CDR3 coding sequence is TGTGCCAGTAGTATAGACAGGGAGGTTCAGCCCCAGCATTTT.

This chain links TRBV28 with TRBJ1-3; D gene unclear. The CDR3 is 16 amino acids. V lost 6 bases to trimming and J lost 3 bases, with 18 bases between them. Germline assignment: CDR1 MDHEN and CDR2 SYDVKM. The chain's CDR3 is CASSSFGVGYGNTIYF. CDR3 bases: TGTGCCAGCAGCAGTTTTGGGGTCGGTTATGGAAACACCATATATTTT.

The rearrangement joins TRBV10-3 to TRBJ1-1; D gene unclear. In germline, CDR1 is ENHRY, CDR2 SYGVKD. The V end was cut by 8 bases, the J end by 1 base, with 5 bases between. CDR3 length equals 11 residues. DNA of the CDR3: TGTGCCATCTCTCGGAACACTGAAGCTTTCTTT. Protein sequence: CAISRNTEAFF.

This clone came up once. The chain carries TRBV5-8 and TRBJ1-4; perhaps TRBD1 as D (6 bases). The CDR3 consists of 15 residues. The ends were cut back, 3 bases at V and 8 bases at J, with 17 bases in the middle. Germline CDR1 SGHTS, CDR2 YDEGEE. The CDR3 loop reads CASSWGQGFGEKLFF. The CDR3 nucleotides are TGTGCCAGCAGCTGGGGGCAGGGCTTTGGAGAAAAACTGTTTTTT. The entire variable domain, with the rest obtained from reference TRBV5-8 and TRBJ1-4, is as follows: EAGVTQSPTHLIKTRGQQATLRCSPISGHTSVYWYQQALGLGLQFLLWYDEGEERNRGNFPPRFSGRQFPNYSSELNVNALELEDSALYLCASSWGQGFGEKLFFGSGTQLSVL.

The chain combines TRBV6-2 or TRBV6-3 with TRBJ2-1; D gene unclear. This CDR3 spans 16 amino acids. Looked up from germline, CDR1 is MNHEY and CDR2 is SVGEGT. Deletions cut 5 bases from V and 5 bases from J, with 19 bases between. The CDR3 is CASSPYTPDLNNEQFF. The CDR3 DNA reads TGTGCCAGCAGTCCATATACCCCGGATCTCAACAATGAGCAGTTCTTC.

This clone appeared once. The CDR3 is CAWGIPNTEAFF. As DNA, the CDR3 is TGTGCCTGGGGTATTCCGAACACTGAAGCTTTCTTT. The chain is built from TRBV30 and TRBJ1-1; no clear D gene. CDR3 size: 12 residues. Germline V lookup: CDR1 GTSNPN, CDR2 SVGIG (reference sequence). V shed 5 bases and J shed 1 base, with 8 bases lying between them.

The rearrangement uses TRBV5-4 and TRBJ2-1; D remains unclear. The germline V and J ends were trimmed by 2 bases and 0 bases, with 9 bases remaining between them. The CDR3 consists of 15 residues. CDR1 and CDR2 (germline): SGHNT, YYREEE (reference sequence). In DNA form, the CDR3 reads TGTGCCAGCAGCTTAGACTTTAGCTCCTACAATGAGCAGTTCTTC. The encoded protein is CASSLDFSSYNEQFF.